This T cell receptor beta chain was documented in a study of persistence of HIV-infected CD4 T cells. This was the immunoSEQ version 4 assay in survey mode. Libraries were prepared by immunoSEQ multiplex PCR; TCRdb keeps only in-frame clonotypes and omits some of them. The data show 45,000 or so clones, around 90% seen once. As for this clone: Antigen specificity is unknown.

CDR3 length: 16 amino acids. CDR1 is SNHLY, CDR2 FYNNEI, per germline. With 2 bases removed from V and 0 bases from J, the gap between germline ends came to 11 bases. This nonspecific control used anti-CD3/anti-CD28 bead stimulation of CD4+ T cells. Sorting selected CD4+ T cells upregulating both CD40 ligand and CD69. Undetectable plasma HIV-1 RNA below 50 copies/mL lasted at least 4 years. Donors had CD4+ T cell counts above 400 cells/uL and were CMV-seropositive. This sequence joins TRBV2 and TRBJ2-1; D is ambiguous. The sample was CD4+ T cells sorted from PBMCs after approximately 19-hour stimulation, taken from a patient who received antiretroviral therapy. The sequence was obtained from an adult woman with HIV who was CMV-seropositive. The CDR3 region is CASSESAVGSYNEQFF. In DNA form, the CDR3 reads TGTGCCAGCAGTGAAAGCGCCGTGGGCTCCTACAATGAGCAGTTCTTC.